Here is one TCR beta chain with its context. The data originate from a study of blood T cell repertoires in COVID-19. About the research overall: COVID-19 samples collected from the United States, Italy and Spain covered acute and convalescent phases.

Profiling relied on immunoSEQ multiplex PCR, and the TCRdb table lists in-frame clones only, not all of them. This repertoire shows over 200,000 clones, around 90% found once; its top ten account for around 1.3%. After removal of 4 bases from V and 9 bases from J, the junction contained 7 bases not matched to a gene. CDR1 SGHRS and CDR2 YFSETQ come from the germline V gene. This CDR3 spans 15 amino acids. This TCR was recovered from a man between 25 and 39 years old who had recovered from COVID-19. The specimen was PBMCs or T cells enriched from blood (not recorded which). This sequence joins TRBV5-1 and TRBJ2-1, with 13 bases fitting TRBD2. The CDR3 DNA reads as TGCGCCAGCAGCCTAACTAGCGGGGGGGTAAGTGAGCAGTTCTTC. Translating gives CASSLTSGGVSEQFF.